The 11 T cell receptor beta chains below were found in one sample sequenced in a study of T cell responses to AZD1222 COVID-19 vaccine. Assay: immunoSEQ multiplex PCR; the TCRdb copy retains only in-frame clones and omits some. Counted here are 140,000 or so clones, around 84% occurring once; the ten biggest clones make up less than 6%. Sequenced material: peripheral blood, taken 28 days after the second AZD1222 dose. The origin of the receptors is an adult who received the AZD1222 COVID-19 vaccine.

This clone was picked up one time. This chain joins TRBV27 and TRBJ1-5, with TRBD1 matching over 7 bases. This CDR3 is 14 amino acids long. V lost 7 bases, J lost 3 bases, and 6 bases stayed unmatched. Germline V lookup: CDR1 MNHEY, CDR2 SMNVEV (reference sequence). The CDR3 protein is CASMNTGVNQPQHF. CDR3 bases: TGTGCCAGCATGAATACAGGGGTCAATCAGCCCCAGCATTTT.

This CDR3 reads CASSPIVGGANVLTF. The CDR3 nucleotides read TGTGCCAGCAGTCCGATAGTGGGTGGGGCCAACGTCCTGACTTTC. The chain uses TRBV7-8 and TRBJ2-6, with no clear D. Germline V lookup: CDR1 SGHVS, CDR2 FQNEAQ. The CDR3 has 15 residues. Trimming cost V 6 bases and J 3 bases, with 12 bases left between them.

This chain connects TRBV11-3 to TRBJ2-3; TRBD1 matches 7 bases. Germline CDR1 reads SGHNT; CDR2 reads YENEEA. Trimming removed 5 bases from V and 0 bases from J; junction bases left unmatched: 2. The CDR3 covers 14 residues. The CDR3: CASSTGQSTDTQYF. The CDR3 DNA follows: TGTGCCAGCAGCACGGGACAGAGCACAGATACGCAGTATTTT.

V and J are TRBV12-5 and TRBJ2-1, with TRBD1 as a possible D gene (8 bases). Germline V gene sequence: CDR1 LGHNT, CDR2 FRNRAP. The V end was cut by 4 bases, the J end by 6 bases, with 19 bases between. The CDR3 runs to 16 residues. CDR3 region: CASGSGQGREVNEQFF. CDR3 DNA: TGTGCTAGTGGTTCCGGACAGGGACGGGAGGTCAATGAGCAGTTCTTC.

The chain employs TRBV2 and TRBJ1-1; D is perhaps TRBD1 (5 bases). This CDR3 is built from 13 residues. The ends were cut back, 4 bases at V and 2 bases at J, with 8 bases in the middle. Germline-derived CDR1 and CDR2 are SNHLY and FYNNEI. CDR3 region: CASSGDVNTEAFF. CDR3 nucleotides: TGTGCCAGCAGTGGGGACGTAAACACTGAAGCTTTCTTT.

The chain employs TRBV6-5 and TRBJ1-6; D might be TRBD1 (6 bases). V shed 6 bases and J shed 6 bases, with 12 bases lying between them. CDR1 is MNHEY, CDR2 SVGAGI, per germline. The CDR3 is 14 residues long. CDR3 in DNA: TGTGCCAGCAGCCTACAGGGAACTAATTCACCCCTCCACTTT. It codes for CASSLQGTNSPLHF.

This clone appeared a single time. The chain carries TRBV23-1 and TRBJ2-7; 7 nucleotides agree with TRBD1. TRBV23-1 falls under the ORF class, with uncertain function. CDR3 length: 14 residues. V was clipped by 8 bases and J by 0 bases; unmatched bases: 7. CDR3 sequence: CASAPRGISYEQYF. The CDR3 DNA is TGCGCCAGCGCCCCCAGGGGGATCTCCTACGAGCAGTACTTC.

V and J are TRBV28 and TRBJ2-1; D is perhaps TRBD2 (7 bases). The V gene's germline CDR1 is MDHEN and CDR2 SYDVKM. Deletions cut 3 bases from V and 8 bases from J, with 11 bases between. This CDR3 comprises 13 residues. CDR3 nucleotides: TGTGCCAGCAGTTTCCCGGGGGGCCATGAGCAGTTCTTC. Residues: CASSFPGGHEQFF.

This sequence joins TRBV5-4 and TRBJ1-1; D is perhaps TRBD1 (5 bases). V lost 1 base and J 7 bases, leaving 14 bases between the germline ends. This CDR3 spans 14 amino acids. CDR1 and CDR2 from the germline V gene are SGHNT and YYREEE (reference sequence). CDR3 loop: CASSLFEGRNEAFF. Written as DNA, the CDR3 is TGTGCCAGCAGCTTGTTTGAGGGGCGAAATGAAGCTTTCTTT.

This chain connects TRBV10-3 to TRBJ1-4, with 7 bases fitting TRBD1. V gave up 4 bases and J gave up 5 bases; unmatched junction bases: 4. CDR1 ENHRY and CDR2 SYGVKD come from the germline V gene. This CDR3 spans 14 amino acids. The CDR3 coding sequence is TGTGCCATCAGTGGACAGGGAACAAATGAAAAACTGTTTTTT. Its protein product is CAISGQGTNEKLFF.

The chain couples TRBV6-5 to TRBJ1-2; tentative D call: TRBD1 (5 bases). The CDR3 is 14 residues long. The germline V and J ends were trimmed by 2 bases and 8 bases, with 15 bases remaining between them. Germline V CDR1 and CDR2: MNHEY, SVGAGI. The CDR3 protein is CASSYGALSWGYTF. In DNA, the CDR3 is TGTGCCAGCAGTTACGGGGCCCTATCCTGGGGCTACACCTTC.